This TCR beta chain was recorded in a study of long-term antiretroviral therapy in people with HIV. Survey-level immunoSEQ v3.0 assays were run. The repertoire was sequenced with immunoSEQ multiplex PCR; TCRdb's copy has only in-frame clones and lacks some. The sample has 15,000 or so clones; over 70% are singletons. Per the germline V gene, CDR1 is SNHLY and CDR2 is FYNNEI. The CDR3 is made up of 16 amino acids. The ends lost 5 bases at V and 0 bases at J; junction bases unmatched: 9. Everyone in the study who had HIV was treated in the United States. This clonotype originated in a man between 50 and 59 years old with HIV. The starting material was unsorted PBMCs, obtained 0.3 years before starting antiretroviral therapy. The V and J genes are TRBV2 and TRBJ2-7; 8 bases are shared with TRBD1. The CDR3 DNA reads as TGTGCCAGCAGTCGACCGGGACAGGTTAGCTCCTACGAGCAGTACTTC. It specifies CASSRPGQVSSYEQYF.